This TCR beta chain was documented in a study of beta chain features in type 1 diabetes (dated by TCRdb to between 2017 and 2018). In the study overall: Mean age, gender distribution, total cell number and subset yield were not different between patients and healthy donors. Regulatory and stem cell-like memory subsets were isolated from only 8 patients and 8 healthy donors, whereas naive and central memory subsets came from all 30 or so donors. In the study, TCRB repertoires of sorted circulating CD4+ T cell subsets from recently diagnosed type 1 diabetes patients were compared with those of matched healthy donors. Across all samples, some 99 million sorted cells were examined, and cell number per subset correlated strongly with RNA yield.

Each donor gave one peripheral blood draw, averaging approximately 0.12 L, which was collected into heparinised tubes. A BD FACSAria II and a panel including CD45RO, CCR7, CD25, CD127, CD95 and CD27 were used to sort naive, central memory, regulatory and stem cell-like memory CD4+ T cells. Purity was above 95% for every sorted population. PBMCs were isolated immediately by Lymphoprep density gradient centrifugation and stained directly without culture. So that batch effects would be minimized, each experiment stained and sorted samples in pairs, pairing one healthy donor with one patient. A word on this clone: Its antigen specificity is not known. There are no base qualities to consult, and no much larger clone falls within one base.

All of the isolated RNA was reverse transcribed with the High Capacity cDNA Reverse Transcription Kit, so expressed TCRB transcripts were sequenced. Naive, central memory and regulatory T cell samples underwent deep immunoSEQ sequencing, averaging about 3.57 million total reads per sample. Sorted cells were lysed in RLT buffer and RNA was extracted with DNase-treated RNeasy Micro or Mini kits, depending on cell number. To prevent cross-contamination, every cell subset was processed on its own, while patient and healthy donor samples were processed together. The immunoSEQ multiplex PCR was used to amplify TCRB sequences from cDNA, generating 87-bp fragments that spanned the CDR3 region. Amplicons were sequenced on the Illumina HiSeq platform. The source study handled its data this way. Synthetic template baselines were used to correct PCR bias computationally, reads within Hamming distance 2 were collapsed, and singletons that could not be merged were discarded. By aligning reads against IMGT, V, D and J genes, CDR3 length, and insertions or deletions at six rearrangement sites were assigned. Within each subset, clonotype counts were normalized to sorted cell number, after which true diversity and Gini coefficients were computed with the tcR R package. Repertoire sharing was quantified using the overlap coefficient calculated on TCRB nucleotide sequences. The clones in this table, taken by TCRdb from immuneACCESS, are in-frame only. Not every clone is retained; where verified, under half of the shortfall comes from an unresolved V gene, and the cause of the rest is unknown. Clone size and the V and J calls come from that table; the DNA yielded D and trimming. This sample comprises about 48,000 clones, under 45% of them detected only once. The top ten constitute roughly 1.4% of the sample.

The CDR3 measures 16 amino acids from cysteine to phenylalanine. Only the CDR3 DNA stays, 48 bases, in frame from base 1. Trimming takes 5 bases off V and 4 bases off J; junction bases not matched to a gene: 10. From the germline V gene, CDR1 is SGHAT and CDR2 is FQNNGV. Overall study results and their limits: Patients with type 1 diabetes made fewer insertions and deleted more nucleotides at VDJ recombination sites, implying thymic rearrangement abnormalities. Sequencing cDNA rather than genomic DNA could over-represent highly expressing activated cells, although activation and CD3 levels did not differ between groups. Only small numbers of individuals were included in the HLA sub-analyses, which left unresolved whether HLA type had any influence on TCRB rearrangement. Naive, central memory and regulatory TCRB repertoires appeared more similar among patients than among healthy donors. Shorter templates might have been favored by PCR, but patient and control samples were amplified and corrected together, so both groups would have been affected equally by any skew. Type 1 diabetes patients showed a moderate but significant shortening of TCRB CDR3 length in all four CD4+ subsets.

The TCR was taken from a man between 25 and 39 years old with type 1 diabetes. The sample taken for sequencing was Tregs from blood. The cell subset or site label corresponds to: regulatory CD4+ T cells. This sequence uses TRBV11-2 and TRBJ2-7; 11 junctional bases match TRBD1. The nucleotide sequence is TGTGCCAGCAGCCCGATTAAGCGGGACAGGGGGTACGAGCAGTACTTC. It translates to CASSPIKRDRGYEQYF.